A selection of T cell receptor beta chains follows, all from one sample in a study of CD8 T cells in Susac syndrome. TCRdb re-called the immunoSEQ multiplex PCR reads with MiXCR, one entry per CDR3 protein. The repertoire holds 130,000 or so distinct CDR3 sequences, about 93% seen once, with around 0.1% in the top ten. Sample: CD4+ T cells from PBMCs. The receptor set was obtained from a human donor in good health. Each CDR3 is given with its conserved first and last residue. D genes are given only for firm matches. Size tells how often a clone was seen (once, few, many) or the class of an expanded clone, and some rows leave it out.

clone_size	v_call	d_call	j_call	cdr3_aa	cdr3_nt
-	TRBV2	TRBD1	TRBJ1-1	CASGQGVNTEAFF	TGTGCCAGCGGACAGGGGGTGAACACTGAAGCTTTCTTT
once	TRBV27	-	TRBJ2-1	CASSPITSYNGGPQFF	TGTGCCAGCAGTCCCATCACTAGTTATAATGGGGGGCCGCAGTTCTTC
-	TRBV24-1	TRBD2	TRBJ2-1	CATMTTGTSDYNEQFF	TGTGCCACCATGACGACCGGGACTAGCGATTACAATGAGCAGTTCTTC
-	TRBV2	TRBD2	TRBJ2-3	CASTEREFMTTYTQYF	TGTGCCAGCACTGAGCGGGAGTTTATGACCACTTATACGCAGTATTTT
-	TRBV7-3	-	TRBJ2-4	CASSLSRRRQNIQYF	TGTGCCAGCAGCTTATCCCGTAGGCGCCAAAACATTCAGTACTTC
-	TRBV20-1	-	TRBJ2-5	CSAFSPGHGHQETQYF	TGCAGTGCTTTTTCCCCGGGACACGGACACCAAGAGACCCAGTACTTC
-	TRBV7-2	-	TRBJ1-2	CASSLGGTNNYGYTF	TGTGCCAGCAGCTTAGGGGGCACCAATAACTATGGCTACACCTTC
-	TRBV30	TRBD2	TRBJ2-1	CAWRSLIAGDSVNIF	TGTGCCTGGAGAAGTTTGATAGCGGGGGACAGCGTCAATATCTTC
-	TRBV2	-	TRBJ2-3	CASGGQTTDTQYF	TGTGCCAGCGGTGGACAGACCACAGATACGCAGTATTTT
-	TRBV6-5	-	TRBJ1-2	CASSLQVASHYGYTF	TGTGCCAGCAGCCTACAGGTTGCCTCTCACTATGGCTACACCTTC
-	TRBV12-3/TRBV12-4	-	TRBJ1-5	CASSLWGANANQPQHF	TGTGCCAGCAGTTTATGGGGGGCAAATGCCAATCAGCCCCAGCATTTT
-	TRBV6-1	TRBD2	TRBJ2-1	CASSDLAGAGGEQFF	TGTGCCAGCAGTGATCTAGCGGGAGCAGGTGGTGAGCAGTTCTTC
-	TRBV7-9	TRBD1	TRBJ2-5	CASSLNRGIKETQYF	TGTGCCAGCAGCTTGAACAGGGGTATTAAAGAGACCCAGTACTTC
-	TRBV6-6	TRBD2	TRBJ2-3	CASSGAGGPGDTQYF	TGTGCCAGCAGTGGTGCGGGAGGGCCGGGAGATACGCAGTATTTT
-	TRBV7-2	-	TRBJ1-1	CASSITSGETEAFF	TGTGCCAGCAGCATAACCTCAGGGGAAACTGAAGCTTTCTTT
-	TRBV29-1	-	TRBJ1-1	CSVVETSTEAFF	TGCAGCGTTGTTGAGACCAGCACTGAAGCTTTCTTT
-	TRBV6-2/TRBV6-3	-	TRBJ2-7	CASGFDEQYF	TGTGCCAGCGGATTCGACGAGCAGTACTTC
-	TRBV25-1	TRBD2	TRBJ2-5	CASSSFQGASGTSVEETQYF	TGTGCCAGCAGTTCGTTCCAGGGGGCTTCCGGGACTAGCGTTGAAGAGACCCAGTACTTC
-	TRBV28	-	TRBJ2-7	CASRVSGQTSSYEQYF	TGTGCCAGCAGAGTCTCCGGACAGACGAGCTCCTACGAGCAGTACTTC
-	TRBV29-1	-	TRBJ2-1	CSVHESSYNEQFF	TGCAGCGTTCACGAGAGCTCCTACAATGAGCAGTTCTTC
-	TRBV6-5	-	TRBJ2-7	CASSYSAVTSYEQYF	TGTGCCAGCAGTTACTCGGCGGTGACCTCCTACGAGCAGTACTTC
-	TRBV9	-	TRBJ2-1	CASSVAGTSYNEQFF	TGTGCCAGCAGCGTAGCTGGGACATCGTACAATGAGCAGTTCTTC
once	TRBV7-9	-	TRBJ1-4	CASSLGGEKLFF	TGTGCCAGCAGCTTGGGGGGTGAAAAACTGTTTTTT
once	TRBV28	-	TRBJ2-7	CASSQAARGVYEQYF	TGTGCCAGCAGCCAGGCCGCCAGGGGGGTATACGAGCAGTACTTC
-	TRBV5-1	TRBD2	TRBJ2-3	CASSLTSGTTDTQYF	TGCGCCAGCAGCTTGACTAGCGGGACCACAGATACGCAGTATTTT
-	TRBV20-1	-	TRBJ2-5	CSARGPGKETQYF	TGCAGTGCTAGAGGCCCGGGGAAAGAGACCCAGTACTTC
-	TRBV7-9	TRBD2	TRBJ2-7	CASSQTSGIYEQYF	TGTGCCAGCAGCCAGACTAGCGGGATATACGAGCAGTACTTC
-	TRBV6-6	-	TRBJ2-5	CASSYGRTETQYF	TGTGCCAGCAGTTACGGCCGTACGGAGACCCAGTACTTC
-	TRBV5-1	TRBD1	TRBJ2-7	CASSDPGQSYEQYF	TGCGCCAGCAGCGACCCGGGACAGAGCTACGAGCAGTACTTC
-	TRBV5-8	TRBD2	TRBJ2-2	CASSRSGRSETGELFF	TGTGCCAGCAGCCGTAGCGGGAGGTCAGAGACCGGGGAGCTGTTTTTT
-	TRBV30	-	TRBJ1-2	CAWSVRKDNYGYTF	TGTGCCTGGAGTGTACGAAAGGACAACTATGGCTACACCTTC
-	TRBV3-1	TRBD2	TRBJ2-7	CASSQHRLADEQYF	TGTGCCAGCAGCCAACACAGACTAGCGGACGAGCAGTACTTC
-	TRBV4-2	-	TRBJ2-7	CASSRELGTTYEQYF	TGTGCCAGCAGCCGGGAACTCGGGACAACTTACGAGCAGTACTTC
-	TRBV3-1	-	TRBJ2-3	CASSQVQDTQYF	TGTGCCAGCAGCCAAGTGCAGGATACGCAGTATTTT
-	TRBV30	-	TRBJ1-6	CAWSRGAMFGSPLHF	TGTGCCTGGAGTCGGGGGGCTATGTTCGGTTCACCCCTCCACTTT
-	TRBV3-1	-	TRBJ2-7	CASSQGSGHRLEQYF	TGTGCCAGCAGCCAAGGTTCGGGACACCGCTTGGAGCAGTACTTC
-	TRBV5-1	TRBD2	TRBJ2-5	CASSSKPITSGVNPAQETQYF	TGCGCCAGCAGCTCCAAGCCGATTACTAGCGGAGTTAATCCGGCCCAAGAGACCCAGTACTTC
-	TRBV20-1	TRBD2	TRBJ2-5	CSARILLAGNQETQYF	TGCAGTGCTAGAATTCTTCTAGCGGGAAACCAAGAGACCCAGTACTTC
-	TRBV9	TRBD1	TRBJ2-2	CASSVDRGGNAGELFF	TGTGCCAGCAGCGTTGACAGGGGTGGTAACGCCGGGGAGCTGTTTTTT
-	TRBV5-6	-	TRBJ2-3	CASSLFGSTDTQYF	TGTGCCAGCAGCTTGTTCGGGAGCACAGATACGCAGTATTTT
-	TRBV10-3	-	TRBJ2-3	CAISEGPASTDTQYF	TGTGCCATCAGTGAGGGCCCAGCGAGCACAGATACGCAGTATTTT
-	TRBV3-1	-	TRBJ2-5	CASSQDLILGKYQETQYF	TGTGCCAGCAGCCAAGACTTGATACTAGGGAAGTACCAAGAGACCCAGTACTTC
-	TRBV6-2/TRBV6-3	TRBD1	TRBJ1-2	CASSSDREYGYTF	TGTGCCAGCAGTTCCGACAGGGAGTATGGCTACACCTTC
-	TRBV4-1	TRBD2	TRBJ2-2	CASSQVDLGLASGELFF	TGCGCCAGCAGCCAAGTAGATTTAGGACTAGCATCCGGGGAGCTGTTTTTT
-	TRBV20-1	TRBD2	TRBJ2-5	CSAGGTSGSETQYF	TGCAGTGCTGGGGGGACTAGCGGGAGTGAGACCCAGTACTTC
-	TRBV19	TRBD1	TRBJ2-7	CASSARTGGYGMGDEQYF	TGTGCCAGTAGTGCAAGGACAGGGGGCTATGGTATGGGGGACGAGCAGTACTTC
once	TRBV7-9	-	TRBJ1-6	CASSLEADSPLHF	TGTGCCAGCAGCTTGGAGGCGGATTCACCCCTCCACTTT
few	TRBV7-9	-	TRBJ2-7	CASSLEEDSYEQYF	TGTGCCAGCAGCTTAGAGGAGGATTCCTACGAGCAGTACTTC
once	TRBV19	TRBD1	TRBJ1-2	CASSIMAGQGRGYTF	TGTGCCAGTAGTATAATGGCAGGACAGGGAAGAGGCTACACCTTC
-	TRBV9	-	TRBJ1-6	CASSRRRGPNDSPLHF	TGTGCCAGCAGCCGACGACGGGGCCCAAACGATTCACCCCTCCACTTT
once	TRBV12-3/TRBV12-4	-	TRBJ1-6	CASSPLGGVGNSPLHF	TGTGCCAGCAGTCCTCTAGGTGGCGTGGGTAATTCACCCCTCCACTTT
-	TRBV3-1	-	TRBJ2-4	CASSQSGPENIQYF	TGTGCCAGCAGCCAATCGGGTCCTGAGAACATTCAGTACTTC
-	TRBV7-9	TRBD1	TRBJ2-1	CASSTGQGVGDEQFF	TGTGCCAGCAGCACCGGACAGGGGGTCGGAGATGAGCAGTTCTTC
-	TRBV3-1	-	TRBJ2-5	CASSQGNLGQETQYF	TGTGCCAGCAGCCAAGGAAATTTGGGCCAAGAGACCCAGTACTTC